The clone carrying this T cell receptor (beta chain) has ten or more counts. What it recognizes is unknown. TCRdb reprocessed the reads with MiXCR, giving one entry per CDR3 protein. The data hold some 130,000 distinct CDR3 sequences, with roughly 9% observed a single time. These data come from a study of T cell repertoires in cytomegalovirus infection. Overall study: CMV infection and matching HLA type were both indicated by public TCR beta signatures.

Study observations and caveats: Individuals carrying CMV plus the relevant HLA were identified by cumulative frequency of public TCR beta families.

Germline loops: CDR1 SGHAT, CDR2 FQNNGV. The CDR3 runs 14 residues. J gave up 12 bases and V 6 bases, and 13 bases lay outside the gene matches. This TCR was sampled from a human donor in good health (CMV status not recorded). Some clones in this sample may be carry-over from other donors' samples. The sample consisted of PBMCs. The genes are TRBV11-2 and TRBJ2-1, with 8 positions matching TRBD2. CDR3 bases: TGTGCCAGCAGGCCCCTTAGCGGGGCGGGGGGGCAGTTCTTC. It specifies CASRPLSGAGGQFF. Full variable domain (rest looked up from reference TRBV11-2 and TRBJ2-1): EAGVAQSPRYKIIEKRQSVAFWCNPISGHATLYWYQQILGQGPKLLIQFQNNGVVDDSQLPKDRFSAERLKGVDSTLKIQPAKLEDSAVYLCASRPLSGAGGQFFGPGTRLTVL.